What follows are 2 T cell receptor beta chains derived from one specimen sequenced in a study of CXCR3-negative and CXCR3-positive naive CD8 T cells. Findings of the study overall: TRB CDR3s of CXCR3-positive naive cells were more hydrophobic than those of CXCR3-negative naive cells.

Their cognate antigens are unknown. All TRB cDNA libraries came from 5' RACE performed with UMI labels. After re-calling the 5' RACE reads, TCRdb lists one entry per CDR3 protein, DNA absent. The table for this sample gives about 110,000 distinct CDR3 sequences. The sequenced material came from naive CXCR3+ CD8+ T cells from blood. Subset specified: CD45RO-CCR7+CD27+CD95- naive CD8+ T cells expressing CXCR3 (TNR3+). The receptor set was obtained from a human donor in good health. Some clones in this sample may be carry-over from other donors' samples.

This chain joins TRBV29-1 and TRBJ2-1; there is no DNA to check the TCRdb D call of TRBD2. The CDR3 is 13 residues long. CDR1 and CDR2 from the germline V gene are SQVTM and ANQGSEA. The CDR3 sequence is CSVVTSNYNEQFF.

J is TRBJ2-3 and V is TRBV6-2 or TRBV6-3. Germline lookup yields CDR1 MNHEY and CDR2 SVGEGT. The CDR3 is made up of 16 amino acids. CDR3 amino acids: CASSRIGSHITDTQYF.